This T cell receptor (beta chain) was sequenced for a study of T cells after yellow fever vaccination. 5'RACE template switching generated TCR cDNA, adding a universal primer site and UMIs. In TCRdb, the 5' RACE reads were re-called with MiXCR into one record per CDR3 protein. Here the sample spans about 400,000 distinct CDR3 sequences, roughly 6.2% being singletons. Many counts were recorded for this clonotype. What it binds is unknown. Study results and limitations: Reappearance after the booster was seen for most primary-vaccination clones, at 95% to 97% CD4 and roughly 90% CD8. The secondary response was weaker, and its peak arrived faster, on day 5 versus 15. One caveat is that FACS-sorted repertoires could contain abundant clonotypes contaminating from the bulk population.

The CDR3 has 18 residues. V was pared by 2 bases and J by 7 bases, with 15 bases of the junction left unmatched. Germline CDR1 and CDR2: SGHTA and FQGNSA. V is TRBV7-2 and J is TRBJ2-1, with 9 nucleotides matching TRBD2. This clonotype was sampled from a man between 25 and 39 years old who received the YFV17D yellow fever vaccine. The specimen comprised PBMCs, sampled 5 days after the yellow fever booster vaccination. As DNA, the CDR3 is TGTGCCAGCAGCTTATTCTGGGCTAGCGGGAAGGGTGGTAATGAGCAGTTCTTC. Residues: CASSLFWASGKGGNEQFF.